The sequence of this TCR beta chain was determined in a study of neurological immune-mediated disorders. TCRdb used MiXCR to reprocess the 5' RACE reads, holding one entry per CDR3 protein. The sample comprises about 46,000 distinct CDR3 sequences, 1.9% of which are singletons, and roughly 2.1% rests with the top ten. CDR1 and CDR2 from the germline V gene are SGHTA and FQGNSA. This CDR3 is 15 amino acids long. The V gene lost 3 bases and the J gene lost 6 bases, with 14 bases spanning the gap. Study-level points and caveats: HTLV-1-associated myelopathy ranked highest for TCR clonal expansion and multiple sclerosis lowest, beneath healthy controls.

This clonotype was seen ten or more times. Its antigen is undetermined. This receptor was obtained from a woman aged 40 to 50 with multiple sclerosis. The sequenced material came from PBMCs. The rearrangement uses TRBV7-2 and TRBJ1-4; a weak D match, TRBD1 (5 bases). The CDR3 loop reads CASSFSGLLDEKLFF. In nucleotides, the CDR3 is TGTGCCAGCAGCTTTTCAGGGCTACTAGATGAAAAACTGTTTTTT.